This entry lists 8 T cell receptor beta chains sequenced from one sample in a study of cytomegalovirus exposure and HLA in healthy donors. PCR involved 60 Vbeta and 13 Jbeta primers. Sequenced by immunoSEQ multiplex PCR; TCRdb stores in-frame clones only, minus some. The profile shows about 150,000 clones, around 79% of them singletons. Sequences were obtained from PBMCs. These receptors all come from a man aged 35-49 years in good health and CMV-seropositive.

The chain has TRBV27 and TRBJ2-7; 12 nucleotides agree with TRBD1. V lost 5 bases and J lost 3; bases outside the gene matches: 17. Germline V gives CDR1 MNHEY, CDR2 SMNVEV (reference sequence). The CDR3 length is 19 residues. The CDR3 spells CASSIGTGGASFDYYEQYF. The CDR3 DNA reads TGTGCCAGCAGTATAGGGACAGGGGGCGCCAGCTTTGATTACTACGAGCAGTACTTC.

V and J are TRBV2 and TRBJ2-6; TRBD2 might be the D (5 bases). Germline V gene data show CDR1 as SNHLY and CDR2 as FYNNEI. The CDR3 runs 15 residues. V was shortened by 5 bases and J by 3 bases, with 11 bases between the two germline ends. DNA of the CDR3: TGTGCCAGCAGTCGCCAGGACTTTGGGGCCAACGTCCTGACTTTC. Its translation: CASSRQDFGANVLTF.

This chain links TRBV13 with TRBJ1-6; TRBD1 matches 9 bases. CDR1 is PRHDT and CDR2 is FYEKMQ in the germline V gene (reference sequence). V shed 3 bases, J shed 6 bases, and the junction held 3 bases outside the gene matches. This CDR3 has 15 residues. CDR3 coding DNA: TGTGCCAGCAGCTTTAGACAGGGGGTTAATTCACCCCTCCACTTT. Translating gives CASSFRQGVNSPLHF.

The chain joins TRBV30 to TRBJ1-3; D gene ambiguous. Germline V gene lookup returns CDR1 GTSNPN and CDR2 SVGIG (reference sequence). Trimming removed 4 bases at V and 0 bases at J, with 4 bases between. The CDR3 loop spans 12 amino acids. CDR3: CAWTGSGNTIYF. The CDR3 DNA sequence: TGTGCCTGGACAGGCTCTGGAAACACCATATATTTT.

This chain connects TRBV9 to TRBJ2-7, with 16 bases that match TRBD2. CDR1 SGDLS and CDR2 YYNGEE come from the germline V gene. J lost 5 bases, V lost 3 bases, and 2 bases had no gene match. CDR3 length equals 15 residues. CDR3 residues: CASSGGLAGGDEQYF. The CDR3 DNA follows: TGTGCCAGCAGCGGGGGACTAGCGGGAGGGGACGAGCAGTACTTC.

This chain's CDR3 is CASSDRGNHYEQYF. The CDR3 DNA reads as TGTGCCAGCAGCGATAGGGGCAACCACTACGAGCAGTACTTC. The V gene is TRBV11-2, the J gene TRBJ2-7; possible D gene TRBD1, 5 bases. This CDR3 spans 14 amino acids. Between the trimmed V and J ends, which lost 5 bases and 3 bases, there was a span of 14 bases. CDR1 and CDR2 (germline): SGHAT, FQNNGV.

This clone was observed a single time. The V call is TRBV27, the J call TRBJ2-2; possibly TRBD2 for D (7 bases). Germline V lookup: CDR1 MNHEY, CDR2 SMNVEV (reference sequence). The CDR3 has 16 residues. V lost 5 bases and J lost 6, with 19 bases in between. CDR3 sequence: CASSAWGGLVSGELFF. CDR3 DNA: TGTGCCAGCAGTGCCTGGGGGGGGCTGGTTTCCGGGGAGCTGTTTTTT.

This chain uses TRBV7-3 with TRBJ1-1; no clear D. CDR1 and CDR2 (germline): SGHTA, FQGTGA. The CDR3 sequence is 13 residues long. The germline V and J ends were trimmed by 3 bases and 1 base, with 6 bases remaining between them. The CDR3 nucleotides read TGTGCCAGCAGCTTCGGGTCGAACACTGAAGCTTTCTTT. Translating gives CASSFGSNTEAFF. The variable domain in full, completed from reference TRBV7-3 and TRBJ1-1, reads GAGVSQTPSNKVTEKGKYVELRCDPISGHTALYWYRQSLGQGPEFLIYFQGTGAADDSGLPNDRFFAVRPEGSVSTLKIQRTERGDSAVYLCASSFGSNTEAFFGQGTRLTVV.